This TCR beta chain was captured by sequencing in a study of OX40 agonist ivuxolimab in advanced cancers. The CDR3 runs 17 residues. From germline, CDR1 is SGHNT and CDR2 YENEEA. V shed 5 bases and J shed 4 bases, with 23 bases lying between them. Libraries were prepared by immunoSEQ multiplex PCR; TCRdb keeps only in-frame clonotypes and omits some of them. This table has several thousand clones, roughly 80% appearing once. In this sample, this clone turned up a few times. Its antigen remains unknown. Regarding the study as a whole: CD8+ T cells averaged more expanded clones than CD4+.

The genes are TRBV11-3 and TRBJ1-1, with a tentative D call TRBD1 (6 bases). This material consisted of CD4+ or CD8+ T cells sorted from blood, taken in a trial of the OX40 agonist ivuxolimab. This TCR came from an adult with an advanced solid tumor such as melanoma, head and neck, liver or kidney cancer. CDR3 in amino acids: CASSPYSGAHRGTEAFF. The CDR3 DNA sequence: TGTGCCAGCAGCCCTTATTCAGGGGCGCATCGGGGCACTGAAGCTTTCTTT.